These 20 T cell receptor beta chains originate from one sample sequenced in a study of immune evolution from preneoplasia to lung adenocarcinoma. Using immunoSEQ multiplex PCR, the repertoire was profiled, and TCRdb retains in-frame clones only, with some absent. This repertoire shows around 8,000 clones, approximately 83% found once; its top ten account for 2.3%. The sequenced sample consisted of FFPE invasive lung adenocarcinoma tissue. All receptors derive from a person aged 50-75 years with lung adenocarcinoma.

The rearrangement joins TRBV28 to TRBJ1-5; TRBD1 might be the D (6 bases). The CDR3 runs to 13 residues. Germline V lookup: CDR1 MDHEN, CDR2 SYDVKM. The V and J ends lost 6 bases and 9 bases respectively, with 15 bases between them. CDR3 loop: CASRRQASSPQHF. CDR3 DNA sequence: TGTGCCAGCAGGAGACAGGCCTCCTCGCCCCAGCATTTT.

In its sample, this clone was seen a few times. V usage is TRBV6-5 and J usage is TRBJ2-1, with 8 nucleotides matching TRBD2. This CDR3 is 15 amino acids long. Germline loops: CDR1 MNHEY, CDR2 SVGAGI. Unmatched junction bases numbered 5, after V lost 5 bases and J lost 2 bases. CDR3 sequence (DNA): TGTGCCAGCAGTCTCACTAGCGGAACCTACAATGAGCAGTTCTTC. This gives the protein CASSLTSGTYNEQFF.

This clone has only a few counts. The J gene is TRBJ2-5, the V gene TRBV5-4; 9 bases are a match to TRBD2. Germline V gives CDR1 SGHNT, CDR2 YYREEE (reference sequence). This CDR3 is 14 amino acids long. V was pared by 5 bases and J by 1 base, with 3 bases of the junction left unmatched. The CDR3 sequence is CASSSGLAQETQYF. For the CDR3, the DNA is TGTGCCAGCAGTTCGGGACTAGCCCAAGAGACCCAGTACTTC.

The chain carries TRBV5-1 and TRBJ2-7; 7 bases align to TRBD1. The V segment lost 4 bases and the J segment 1 base; nucleotides outside the gene matches: 2. The germline gives CDR1 SGHRS, CDR2 YFSETQ. There are 13 residues in the CDR3. CDR3 nucleotides: TGCGCCAGCAGCCTACAGGGGTCCTACGAGCAGTACTTC. It codes for CASSLQGSYEQYF.

V and J are TRBV5-1 and TRBJ1-5; TRBD1 matches at 10 bases. Germline V gives CDR1 SGHRS, CDR2 YFSETQ. J gave up 7 bases and V 0 bases, and 4 bases lay outside the gene matches. This CDR3 is 15 amino acids long. The CDR3 sequence is CASSLAGQGEQPQHF. The CDR3, as DNA: TGCGCCAGCAGCTTGGCCGGACAGGGGGAACAGCCCCAGCATTTT.

V and J are TRBV11-2 and TRBJ2-5; TRBD2 matches 8 bases. Trimming at V came to 0 bases and at J to 5 bases, leaving 8 bases not matched to a gene. The CDR3 runs to 16 residues. The V gene's germline CDR1 is SGHAT and CDR2 FQNNGV. The CDR3 spells CASSLEVAGGGETQYF. The CDR3 DNA reads TGTGCCAGCAGCTTAGAAGTGGCGGGAGGCGGGGAGACCCAGTACTTC.

The gene calls are TRBV29-1 and TRBJ2-1; 11 bases agree with TRBD2. The CDR3 totals 18 residues. Trimming cost V 0 bases and J 3 bases; bases outside gene matches: 10. Germline V lookup: CDR1 SQVTM, CDR2 ANQGSEA. As DNA, the CDR3 is TGCAGCGTTGAAGATCTTCTTAGCGGGAGGGCCCTCTACAATGAGCAGTTCTTC. This encodes CSVEDLLSGRALYNEQFF.

The CDR3 is CATSRTGLAYNEQFF. The CDR3, as DNA: TGTGCCACCAGCAGAACAGGACTAGCTTACAATGAGCAGTTCTTC. The chain recombines TRBV15 with TRBJ2-1, with TRBD2 matching 8 bases. Losses at the gene ends were 2 bases for V and 4 bases for J; bases not matched to a gene: 4. CDR3 length equals 15 residues. The germline CDR1 and CDR2 sequences are LNHNV and YYDKDF (reference sequence). The full variable domain, rest sourced from reference TRBV15 and TRBJ2-1, is DAMVIQNPRYQVTQFGKPVTLSCSQTLNHNVMYWYQQKSSQAPKLLFHYYDKDFNNEADTPDNFQSRRPNTSFCFLDIRSPGLGDTAMYLCATSRTGLAYNEQFFGPGTRLTVL.

CDR3 protein: CASSDSPLETQYF. CDR3 DNA: TGTGCCAGCAGTGATTCCCCATTGGAGACCCAGTACTTC. The chain links TRBV25-1 to TRBJ2-5; D call uncertain. Looked up from germline, CDR1 is MGHDK and CDR2 is SYGVNS. This CDR3 spans 13 amino acids. Trimming removed 3 bases at V and 5 bases at J, with 10 bases between.

V and J are TRBV5-1 and TRBJ2-1, with 12 nucleotides matching TRBD2. Germline CDR1 SGHRS, CDR2 YFSETQ. V shed 0 bases and J 6 bases; nucleotides not matched to a gene: 4. The CDR3 extends over 16 amino acids. CDR3 sequence reads: CASSLGLAGVVNEQFF. The CDR3 DNA is TGCGCCAGCAGCTTGGGACTAGCGGGAGTAGTCAATGAGCAGTTCTTC.

The V call is TRBV19, the J call TRBJ2-6; 9 bases agree with TRBD1. Germline V gives CDR1 LNHDA, CDR2 SQIVND (reference sequence). CDR3 length: 18 residues. V shed 5 bases, J shed 4 bases, and the junction held 12 bases outside the gene matches. CDR3 region: CASSPIPGQGKGANVLTF. The CDR3 DNA follows: TGTGCCAGTAGTCCCATCCCGGGACAGGGAAAAGGGGCCAACGTCCTGACTTTC.

The gene calls are TRBV6-6 and TRBJ2-7; no firm D call. The CDR3 is 13 amino acids. Trimming left V 3 bases short and J 0 bases short, with 6 bases between. From germline, CDR1 is MNHNY and CDR2 SVGAGI (reference sequence). The chain's CDR3 is CASSYQSSYEQYF. The CDR3 DNA is TGTGCCAGCAGTTATCAGAGCTCCTACGAGCAGTACTTC.

This sequence joins TRBV20-1 and TRBJ2-1; D not resolved. V was pared by 4 bases and J by 7 bases, with 8 bases between. Germline CDR1 DFQATT, CDR2 SNEGSKA (reference sequence). The CDR3 contains 11 residues. The CDR3 spells CSAIRSNEQFF. The DNA of the CDR3 is TGCAGTGCTATCAGATCAAATGAGCAGTTCTTC.

This clone was recorded only once. This chain links TRBV7-9 with TRBJ2-5; D is possibly TRBD2 (5 bases). CDR1 is SEHNR and CDR2 is FQNEAQ in the germline V gene (reference sequence). The CDR3 has 17 residues. The V end was cut by 5 bases, the J end by 2 bases, with 21 bases between. The DNA for the CDR3 is TGTGCCAGCAGCCCGGCGGTGGTAGCGAGACCTCAAGAGACCCAGTACTTC. This encodes CASSPAVVARPQETQYF.

The chain's CDR3 is CAWTATNEKLFF. DNA of the CDR3: TGTGCCTGGACTGCAACTAATGAAAAACTGTTTTTT. This chain connects TRBV30 to TRBJ1-4; D remains ambiguous. Germline V gene sequence: CDR1 GTSNPN, CDR2 SVGIG (reference sequence). The CDR3 covers 12 residues. Between the trimmed V and J ends, which lost 4 bases and 0 bases, there was a span of 3 bases.

This chain links TRBV6-4 with TRBJ2-1, with a possible D match to TRBD2 (6 bases). Per germline, CDR1 MRHNA and CDR2 SNTAGT. V was clipped by 5 bases and J by 6 bases, with 14 bases between them. The CDR3 is made up of 14 amino acids. CDR3 bases: TGTGCCAGCAGTCGACTAGGCATCGCCAATGAGCAGTTCTTC. This encodes CASSRLGIANEQFF.

The rearrangement joins TRBV30 to TRBJ1-5; D gene unclear. There are 14 residues in the CDR3. V gave up 0 bases and J gave up 0 bases, with 6 bases separating them. Per germline, CDR1 GTSNPN and CDR2 SVGIG (reference sequence). The CDR3 spells CAWSVDNSNQPQHF. The CDR3 DNA is TGTGCCTGGAGTGTAGACAATAGCAATCAGCCCCAGCATTTT.

In nucleotides, the CDR3 is TGTGCCAGCAGTGAATACAGAGGGACTTACGAGCAGTACTTC. It specifies CASSEYRGTYEQYF. The V gene is TRBV25-1, the J gene TRBJ2-7; D might be TRBD2 (6 bases). Germline V gives CDR1 MGHDK, CDR2 SYGVNS. The CDR3 length is 14 residues. The V and J ends lost 0 bases and 4 bases respectively, with 10 bases between them.

The chain joins TRBV5-1 to TRBJ2-5, with 8 bases aligning to TRBD1. The CDR3 has 15 amino acids. Germline V gene lookup returns CDR1 SGHRS and CDR2 YFSETQ. V was clipped by 5 bases and J by 4 bases; unmatched bases: 10. The CDR3 DNA follows: TGCGCCAGCAGGTCACAGGGGGTTTCGAGAGAGACCCAGTACTTC. Translation: CASRSQGVSRETQYF.

In its sample, this clone was seen a few times. The J gene is TRBJ2-7, the V gene TRBV20-1, with a tentative D call TRBD1 (6 bases). The germline V and J ends were trimmed by 7 bases and 4 bases, with 11 bases remaining between them. In germline, CDR1 is DFQATT, CDR2 SNEGSKA (reference sequence). The CDR3 is made up of 11 amino acids. CDR3 sequence reads: CSGQGPYEQYF. CDR3 nucleotides: TGCAGTGGCCAGGGGCCGTACGAGCAGTACTTC.